This TCR beta chain emerged from a study of shared clonotypes between healthy human individuals. This clone has only a few counts. The quantity of DNA used in unsorted PBMC replicate PCRs was approximately 320 ng, corresponding to some 31,000 T cell genomes. Source study methods: Quality scores were absent from the junction-only immunoSEQ sequences, so filtering differed. Only in-frame clones appear in the TCRdb table, and some are missing; sequencing was by immunoSEQ multiplex PCR. For V, J and clone size, that table is used; D and trimming come from the DNA. The sample shows over 400,000 clones, roughly 80% of them seen only once. CDR1 LNHDA and CDR2 SQIVND come from the germline V gene (reference sequence). The CDR3 length is 13 residues. The ends lost 5 bases at V and 12 bases at J; junction bases unmatched: 11.

The chain employs TRBV19 and TRBJ1-1; 8 positions agree with TRBD1. The sequence was collected from a woman in her 40s in good health. Some clones in this sample may be carry-over from other donors' samples. Source material: PBMCs. CDR3 sequence reads: CASSLQGASLTFF. The CDR3 DNA reads as TGTGCCAGTAGTCTCCAGGGGGCGAGTTTGACTTTCTTT.